This T cell receptor beta chain was recovered during a study of blood T cells in healthy people across ages. Germline V gene sequence: CDR1 MNHEY, CDR2 SMNVEV (reference sequence). Trimming stripped 6 bases from V and 0 bases from J, with 12 bases between. The CDR3 runs to 15 residues. It was with a sample-barcoded 5' primer and a J-beta primer mix that a second PCR of about 6 to 12 cycles was run. From the 5' RACE reads, TCRdb called clonotypes with MiXCR, one entry per CDR3 protein. The data hold hundreds of thousands of distinct CDR3 sequences, with 45% to 70% observed a single time. The J gene is TRBJ1-5, the V gene TRBV27, with TRBD1 as a possible D gene (6 bases). This TCR was sampled from a man aged 40-50 years in good health. Sequenced material: blood. In DNA, the CDR3 is TGTGCCAGCAGCTCGCGACAGGATAGCAATCAGCCCCAGCATTTT. The encoded protein is CASSSRQDSNQPQHF.